This TCR beta chain originates from a study of blood T cell repertoires in COVID-19. Study overall: Sites across the United States, Italy and Spain contributed samples from acute and convalescent COVID-19. T cells, B-cell-depleted T cells, or PBMCs provided the cDNA or gDNA that served as material.

Trimming left V 0 bases short and J 3 bases short, with 13 bases between. This CDR3 is 16 amino acids long. Looked up from germline, CDR1 is MNHEY and CDR2 is SVGAGI. In the authors' workflow: Researchers report that nucleated cell counts were estimated from reference gene primer amplification. TCRdb keeps only in-frame clones here, not all; method: immunoSEQ multiplex PCR. That table is the source of V, J and clone size, and D and trimming were worked out from the DNA. The sample shows approximately 130,000 clones, around 78% of them seen only once. Sample: peripheral blood. This chain connects TRBV6-5 to TRBJ2-3; maybe TRBD2 (6 bases). The sequence was collected from a human donor in a cohort sampled during active COVID-19. CDR3 loop: CASSYSRGGLTDTQYF. Here the CDR3 DNA reads TGTGCCAGCAGTTACTCTAGAGGAGGGTTGACAGATACGCAGTATTTT.